The next 5 T cell receptor beta chains were all read from a single sample in a study of CD8 T cells in Susac syndrome. Reverse transcription of about 0.5 to 1 ug RNA was carried out with random hexamers. TCRdb used MiXCR to reprocess the immunoSEQ multiplex PCR reads, holding one entry per CDR3 protein. The sample contains around 140,000 distinct CDR3 sequences, 80% to 85% of which appear only once. Sequenced input: CD8+ T cells from PBMCs. The receptors were sampled from a human donor with multiple sclerosis.

This chain uses TRBV19 with TRBJ1-5; D gene unclear. The CDR3 is 15 amino acids. Per the germline V gene, CDR1 is LNHDA and CDR2 is SQIVND (reference sequence). V was cut by 3 bases and J by 0 bases, with 9 bases left in between. The DNA of the CDR3 is TGTGCCAGTAGTATCAACAGCTATAGCAATCAGCCCCAGCATTTT. Its translation is CASSINSYSNQPQHF.

This sequence joins TRBV28 and TRBJ2-3; possibly TRBD1 for D (5 bases). The germline V gene has CDR1 MDHEN and CDR2 SYDVKM. V was shortened by 3 bases and J by 2 bases, with 27 bases between the two germline ends. This CDR3 comprises 20 residues. The CDR3 loop is CASSFTMAGLGATSTDTQYF. The CDR3 nucleotides are TGTGCCAGCAGTTTCACGATGGCAGGGCTCGGAGCTACATCCACAGATACGCAGTATTTT. The variable domain in full, completed from reference TRBV28 and TRBJ2-3, reads DVKVTQSSRYLVKRTGEKVFLECVQDMDHENMFWYRQDPGLGLRLIYFSYDVKMKEKGDIPEGYSVSREKKERFSLILESASTNQTSMYLCASSFTMAGLGATSTDTQYFGPGTRLTVL.

DNA for the CDR3: TGTGCCAGCAGCGCCTGGGCGGGGGAATACAATGAGCAGTTCTTC. Translated: CASSAWAGEYNEQFF. The genes are TRBV9 and TRBJ2-1; TRBD2 matches at 7 bases. CDR1 is SGDLS, CDR2 YYNGEE, per germline. With V trimmed by 3 bases and J by 4 bases, 7 bases remained unmatched. This CDR3 contains 15 residues.

The chain recombines TRBV5-1 with TRBJ2-4; TRBD2 is a possible D gene (7 bases). CDR1 is SGHRS and CDR2 is YFSETQ in the germline V gene. This CDR3 has 17 residues. Trimming removed 4 bases at V and 0 bases at J, with 17 bases between. CDR3 residues: CASSPRGGAIAKNIQYF. CDR3 DNA: TGCGCCAGCAGCCCCCGAGGGGGGGCGATAGCCAAAAACATTCAGTACTTC.

V gene TRBV7-2 combines with J gene TRBJ2-1, with 11 bases fitting TRBD1. The CDR3 length is 15 residues. Unmatched junction bases numbered 6, after V lost 8 bases and J lost 3 bases. From germline, CDR1 is SGHTA and CDR2 FQGNSA. The CDR3 is CASGHGTGGYNEQFF. The DNA of the CDR3 is TGTGCCAGCGGCCACGGGACAGGGGGCTACAATGAGCAGTTCTTC. Variable domain in full (rest from reference TRBV7-2 and TRBJ2-1): GAGVSQSPSNKVTEKGKDVELRCDPISGHTALYWYRQSLGQGLEFLIYFQGNSAPDKSGLPSDRFSAERTGGSVSTLTIQRTQQEDSAVYLCASGHGTGGYNEQFFGPGTRLTVL.